Below, 9 T cell receptor beta chains from the same sample are listed, as sequenced in a study of blood T cell repertoires in COVID-19. Only in-frame clones appear in the TCRdb table, and some are missing; sequencing was by immunoSEQ multiplex PCR. This table has 88,000 or so clones, approximately 87% appearing once. Sequenced sample: peripheral blood. These receptors were obtained from a human donor in a cohort sampled during active COVID-19.

J is TRBJ1-2 and V is TRBV29-1, with no clear D. Germline-derived CDR1 and CDR2 are SQVTM and ANQGSEA. With 1 base removed from V and 5 bases from J, the gap between germline ends came to 11 bases. This CDR3 region has 13 residues. In nucleotides, the CDR3 is TGCAGCGTTGAAGTCGTGGCCGCATATGGCTACACCTTC. Encoded protein: CSVEVVAAYGYTF.

The chain joins TRBV18 to TRBJ2-3, with 12 nucleotides matching TRBD2. The CDR3 contains 17 residues. With 3 bases clipped from V and 0 bases from J, the junction kept 4 bases outside the gene matches. CDR1 KGHSH and CDR2 LQKENI come from the germline V gene. The CDR3 spells CASSPLAGGPSTDTQYF. CDR3 DNA: TGTGCCAGCTCACCCCTAGCGGGAGGGCCGAGCACAGATACGCAGTATTTT.

The CDR3 region has the DNA TGTGCCAGCAGTGAATGGGGGGGACGGTATAATGAAAAACTGTTTTTT. Its protein product is CASSEWGGRYNEKLFF. The rearrangement links TRBV6-1 to TRBJ1-4, with D perhaps TRBD1 (5 bases). This CDR3 has 16 residues. V was cut by 2 bases and J by 4 bases, with 14 bases left in between. Germline-derived CDR1 and CDR2 are MNHNS and SASEGT.

This chain joins TRBV2 and TRBJ2-1, with a weak D call TRBD2 (6 bases). Trimming cost V 3 bases and J 0 bases, with 9 bases left between them. CDR1 and CDR2 from the germline V gene are SNHLY and FYNNEI. The CDR3 is 15 residues long. The CDR3 nucleotides are TGTGCCAGCAGTGACGGGACTCCCTCCTACAATGAGCAGTTCTTC. This sequence encodes CASSDGTPSYNEQFF.

V is TRBV7-8 and J is TRBJ1-6, with 9 bases identical to TRBD1. V dropped 5 bases and J dropped 10; count of bases not matched to a gene: 9. The germline gives CDR1 SGHVS, CDR2 FQNEAQ. CDR3 length: 15 residues. The DNA of the CDR3 is TGTGCCAGCAGCCCTAGGACAGGGGAAACATCACCCCTCCACTTT. This gives the protein CASSPRTGETSPLHF. Combining the CDR3 with reference TRBV7-8 and TRBJ1-6 gives the whole variable domain GAGVSQSPRYKVAKRGQDVALRCDPISGHVSLFWYQQALGQGPEFLTYFQNEAQLDKSGLPSDRFFAERPEGSVSTLKIQRTQQEDSAVYLCASSPRTGETSPLHFGNGTRLTVT.

The chain is built from TRBV5-6 and TRBJ1-4, with 10 nucleotides matching TRBD1. Trimming took 3 bases from V and 4 from J; bases not matched to a gene: 9. Germline CDR1 SGHDT, CDR2 YYEEEE. The CDR3 length is 17 residues. In DNA, the CDR3 is TGTGCCAGCAGCTCGTTACTCAGGGACAGGGGTAATGAAAAACTGTTTTTT. As protein: CASSSLLRDRGNEKLFF.

The V and J genes are TRBV6-5 and TRBJ2-5; 7 bases line up with TRBD1. Germline values: CDR1 MNHEY, CDR2 SVGAGI. V was pared by 0 bases and J by 7 bases, with 11 bases of the junction left unmatched. The CDR3 extends over 16 amino acids. The CDR3, as DNA: TGTGCCAGCAGTTACTCTACAGGGGCCGACTCAACGACCCAGTACTTC. As protein: CASSYSTGADSTTQYF.

This CDR3 reads CASSRQYEQYF. As DNA, the CDR3 is TGTGCCAGCAGTAGACAGTACGAGCAGTACTTC. The chain links TRBV2 to TRBJ2-7; TRBD1 is a possible D gene (5 bases). The V and J ends lost 5 bases and 4 bases respectively, with 6 bases between them. The CDR3 covers 11 residues. In germline, CDR1 is SNHLY, CDR2 FYNNEI. The full variable domain, rest sourced from reference TRBV2 and TRBJ2-7, is EPEVTQTPSHQVTQMGQEVILRCVPISNHLYFYWYRQILGQKVEFLVSFYNNEISEKSEIFDDQFSVERPDGSNFTLKIRSTKLEDSAMYFCASSRQYEQYFGPGTRLTVT.

The chain uses TRBV29-1 and TRBJ2-3; 8 nucleotides line up with TRBD2. Germline loops: CDR1 SQVTM, CDR2 ANQGSEA. The CDR3 consists of 14 residues. V shed 7 bases and J 3 bases; nucleotides not matched to a gene: 9. The CDR3 DNA reads TGCAGCGCGGGTACGGGGGGGATTACAGATACGCAGTATTTT. Amino acids: CSAGTGGITDTQYF.